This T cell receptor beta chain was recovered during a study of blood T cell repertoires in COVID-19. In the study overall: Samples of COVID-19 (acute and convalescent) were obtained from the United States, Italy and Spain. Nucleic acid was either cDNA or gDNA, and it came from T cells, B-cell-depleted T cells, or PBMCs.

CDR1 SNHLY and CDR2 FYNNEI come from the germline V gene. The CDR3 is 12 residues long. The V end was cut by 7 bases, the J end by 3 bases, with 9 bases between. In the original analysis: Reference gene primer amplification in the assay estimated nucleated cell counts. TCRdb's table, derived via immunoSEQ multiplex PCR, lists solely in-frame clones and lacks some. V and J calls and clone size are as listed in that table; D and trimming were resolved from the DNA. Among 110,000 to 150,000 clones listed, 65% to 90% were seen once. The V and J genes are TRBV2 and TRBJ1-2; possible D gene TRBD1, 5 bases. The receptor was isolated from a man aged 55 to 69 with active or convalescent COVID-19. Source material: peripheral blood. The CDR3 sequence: CASTGVDYGYTF. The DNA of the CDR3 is TGTGCCAGCACGGGGGTGGACTATGGCTACACCTTC.